This TCR beta chain was captured by sequencing in a study of CD8 T cells in ankylosing spondylitis. Study-wide findings and caveats: Reported data indicate significant enrichment of disease-linked clones within matched ankylosing spondylitis synovial fluid. Seemingly distinctive of ankylosing spondylitis blood was a TCR beta motif formed by eight highly homologous variants.

A quantitative 5'-RACE method, one with molecular barcodes, was used to make TCR beta libraries. TCRdb re-derived calls from the 5' RACE reads in MiXCR, one entry per CDR3 protein. Of over 200,000 distinct CDR3 sequences listed, about 18% are singletons. A note on this clonotype: Its antigen is currently unknown.

The sample comprised blood, either unsorted or a sorted T cell fraction (not recorded which). The source is a male donor with ankylosing spondylitis.

The CDR3 nucleotides read TGTGCCAGCAGTGAAGGACAGGTTTACATGAACACTGAAGCTTTCTTT. Amino acids: CASSEGQVYMNTEAFF. The chain has TRBV6-1 and TRBJ1-1, with a possible D match to TRBD1 (6 bases). The ends were cut back, 1 base at V and 0 bases at J, with 12 bases in the middle. The CDR3 is made up of 16 amino acids. The germline CDR1 and CDR2 sequences are MNHNS and SASEGT.